This paragraph reports one T cell receptor beta chain. Its antigen remains unidentified. This specimen belongs to a study of T cell responses to AZD1222 COVID-19 vaccine. Study-level results: Seropositive at baseline were only a handful of AZD1222 recipients. Unmutated regions of variants are reportedly targeted by nearly half of spike-specific TCRs. A rise in Spike-specific TCR breadth and depth followed two AZD1222 doses.

This CDR3 spans 16 amino acids. The trim removed 3 bases at V and 3 bases at J, leaving 5 bases unmatched. Germline CDR1 and CDR2: LGHNA and YNFKEQ. Method: immunoSEQ multiplex PCR; TCRdb's copy keeps in-frame clones and lacks some. This table has under 95,000 clones, approximately 85% appearing once. The source was peripheral blood, collected 28 days after the second AZD1222 dose. This sequence originates from an adult who received the AZD1222 COVID-19 vaccine. V usage is TRBV4-2 and J usage is TRBJ2-3, with TRBD2 matching 11 bases. The CDR3 coding sequence is TGTGCCAGCAGCCACTTTAGCGGGGGGGGGACAGATACGCAGTATTTT. This translates into CASSHFSGGGTDTQYF.